The present entry profiles one TCR beta chain with its context. This sample stems from a study of type 1 and type 2 diabetes patients. Turning to the study itself: The cohort mixed type 1 diabetes, type 2 diabetes and nondiabetic donors.

PCR was run on genomic DNA. Amplification of the beta chain CDR3 used 30 forward and 13 reverse multiplex primers. TCRdb passed the multiplex PCR reads through MiXCR, listing each CDR3 protein once. Among more than 250,000 distinct CDR3 sequences, around 47% were seen once, and the ten largest hold 12% to 15%. The CDR3 is made up of 13 amino acids. V was trimmed by 6 bases and J by 1 base, leaving 9 bases between them. Germline V gene sequence: CDR1 SGHTA, CDR2 FQGTGA. The clonotype originates from a young man with type 2 diabetes. The sample was peripheral blood mononuclear cells (PBMCs). The V and J genes are TRBV7-3 and TRBJ1-1, with D maybe TRBD1 (5 bases). The CDR3 sequence: CASSLDTNTEAFF. The DNA for the CDR3 is TGTGCCAGCAGTTTGGACACGAACACTGAAGCTTTCTTT.